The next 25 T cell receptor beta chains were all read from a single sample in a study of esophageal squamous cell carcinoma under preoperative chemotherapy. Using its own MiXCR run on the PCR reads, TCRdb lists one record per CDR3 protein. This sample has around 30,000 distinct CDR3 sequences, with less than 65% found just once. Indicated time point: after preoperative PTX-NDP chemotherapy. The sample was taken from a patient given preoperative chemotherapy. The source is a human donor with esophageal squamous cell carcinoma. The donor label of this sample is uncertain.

This CDR3 is CASGGRGGRDGDTQYF. The DNA for the CDR3 is TGTGCCAGCGGGGGCCGGGGGGGCCGGGACGGAGATACCCAGTACTTC. The chain couples TRBV7-2 to TRBJ2-3; 8 nucleotides match TRBD2. The DNA end is more similar to TRBJ2-5, so the J call may be wrong. CDR1 is SGHTA and CDR2 is FQGNSA in the germline V gene. The CDR3 extends over 16 amino acids.

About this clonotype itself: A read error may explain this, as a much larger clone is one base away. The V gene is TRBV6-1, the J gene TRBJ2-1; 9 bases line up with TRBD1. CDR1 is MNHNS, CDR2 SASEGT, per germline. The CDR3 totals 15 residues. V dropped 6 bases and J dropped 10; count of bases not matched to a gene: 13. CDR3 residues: CASRRSGTGSNEQFF. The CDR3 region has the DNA TGTGCCAGCAGGCGCTCCGGGACAGGGTCTAACGAGCAGTTCTTC.

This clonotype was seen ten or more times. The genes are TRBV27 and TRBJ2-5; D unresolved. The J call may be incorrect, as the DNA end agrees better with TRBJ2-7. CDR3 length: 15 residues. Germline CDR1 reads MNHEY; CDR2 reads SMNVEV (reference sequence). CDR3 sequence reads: CASSYPSSALYEQYF. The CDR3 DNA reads TGTGCCAGCAGTTACCCCAGCAGTGCCCTCTACGAGCAGTACTTC.

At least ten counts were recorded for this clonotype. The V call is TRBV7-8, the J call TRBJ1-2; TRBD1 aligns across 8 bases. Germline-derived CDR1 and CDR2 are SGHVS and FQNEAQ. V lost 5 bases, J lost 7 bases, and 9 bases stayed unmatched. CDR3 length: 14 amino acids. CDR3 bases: TGTGCCAGCAGCCTACAAGACAGGGGCGGTGGCTACACCTTC. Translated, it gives CASSLQDRGGGYTF.

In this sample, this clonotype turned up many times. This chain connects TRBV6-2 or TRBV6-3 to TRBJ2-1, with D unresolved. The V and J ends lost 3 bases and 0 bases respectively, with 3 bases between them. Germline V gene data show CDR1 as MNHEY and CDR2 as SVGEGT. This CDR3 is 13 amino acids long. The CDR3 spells CASSYNSYNEQFF. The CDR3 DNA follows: TGTGCCAGCAGTTATAACTCCTACAATGAGCAGTTCTTC.

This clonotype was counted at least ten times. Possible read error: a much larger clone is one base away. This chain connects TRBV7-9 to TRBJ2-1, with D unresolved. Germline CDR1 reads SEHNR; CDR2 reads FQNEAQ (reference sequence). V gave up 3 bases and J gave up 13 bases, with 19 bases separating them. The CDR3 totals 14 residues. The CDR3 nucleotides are TGTGCCAGCAGCTTTTCCCAAGGAGTAGACATTCAGTTCTTC. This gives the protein CASSFSQGVDIQFF.

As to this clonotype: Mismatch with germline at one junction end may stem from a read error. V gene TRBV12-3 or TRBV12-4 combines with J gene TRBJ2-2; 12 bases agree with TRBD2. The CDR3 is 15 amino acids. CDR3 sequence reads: CASLASGGGTSELFF. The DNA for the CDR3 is TGTGCCTCCCTTGCTAGCGGGGGGGGGACCAGTGAGCTGTTCTTC.

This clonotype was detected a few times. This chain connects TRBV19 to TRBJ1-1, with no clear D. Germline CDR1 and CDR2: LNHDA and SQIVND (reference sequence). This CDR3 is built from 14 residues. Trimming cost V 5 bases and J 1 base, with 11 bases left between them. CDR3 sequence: CASSYSGANTEAFF. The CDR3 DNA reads TGTGCCAGTAGTTATTCAGGAGCGAACACTGAAGCTTTCTTT.

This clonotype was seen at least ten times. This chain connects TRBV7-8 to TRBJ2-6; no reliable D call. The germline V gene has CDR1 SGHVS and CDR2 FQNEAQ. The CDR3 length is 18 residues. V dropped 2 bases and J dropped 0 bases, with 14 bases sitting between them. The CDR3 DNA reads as TGTGCCAGCAGCTTATCTGGGTTAGACTTCTCTGGGGCCAACGTCCTGACTTTC. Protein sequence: CASSLSGLDFSGANVLTF.

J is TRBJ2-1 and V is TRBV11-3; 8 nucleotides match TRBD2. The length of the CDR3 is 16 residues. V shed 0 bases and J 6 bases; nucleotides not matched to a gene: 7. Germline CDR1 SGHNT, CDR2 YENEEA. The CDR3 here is CASSLDGTRAANEQFF. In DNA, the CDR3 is TGTGCCAGCAGCTTAGATGGGACTAGAGCCGCCAATGAGCAGTTCTTC.

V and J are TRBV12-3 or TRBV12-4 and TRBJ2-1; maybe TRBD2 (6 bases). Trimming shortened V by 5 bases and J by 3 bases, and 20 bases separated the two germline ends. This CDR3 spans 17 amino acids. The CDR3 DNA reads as TGTGCCAGCAGTCCCCCCCCCCCGGGGCGGGACTACAATGAGCAGTTCTTC. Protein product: CASSPPPPGRDYNEQFF.

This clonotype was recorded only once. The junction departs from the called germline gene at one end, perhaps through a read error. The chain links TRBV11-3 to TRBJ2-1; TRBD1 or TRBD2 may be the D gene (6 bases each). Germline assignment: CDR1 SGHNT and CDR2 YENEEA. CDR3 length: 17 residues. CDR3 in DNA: TGTGCCAGCAGCTTCGAAGCCGGGGGCGGGGATGTAGATACGCAGTACTTT. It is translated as CASSFEAGGGDVDTQYF.

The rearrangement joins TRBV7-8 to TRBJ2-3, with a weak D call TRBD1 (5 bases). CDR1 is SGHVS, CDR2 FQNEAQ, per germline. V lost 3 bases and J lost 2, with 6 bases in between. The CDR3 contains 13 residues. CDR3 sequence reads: CASSFGATDTQYF. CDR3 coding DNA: TGTGCCAGCAGCTTTGGGGCCACAGATACGCAGTATTTT.

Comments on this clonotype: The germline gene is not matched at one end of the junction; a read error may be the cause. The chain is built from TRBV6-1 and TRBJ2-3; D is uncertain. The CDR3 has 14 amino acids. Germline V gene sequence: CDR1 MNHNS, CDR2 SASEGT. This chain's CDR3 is CASRALRAIDTQYF. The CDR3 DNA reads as TGTGCCAGCAGGGCGCTGCGAGCCATCGATACGCAGTACTTT.

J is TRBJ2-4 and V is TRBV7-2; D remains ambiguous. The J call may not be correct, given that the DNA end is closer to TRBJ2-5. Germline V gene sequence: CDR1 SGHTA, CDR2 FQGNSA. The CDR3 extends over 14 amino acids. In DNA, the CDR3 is TGTGCGGGCATCGAAACCGGTATTCAAGAGACCCAGTACTTC. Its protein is CAGIETGIQETQYF.

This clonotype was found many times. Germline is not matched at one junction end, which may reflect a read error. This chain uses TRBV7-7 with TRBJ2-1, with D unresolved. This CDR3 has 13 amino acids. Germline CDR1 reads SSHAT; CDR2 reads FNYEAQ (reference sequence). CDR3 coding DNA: TGTGCTAGCAGCTTCAGAGGCCAAGAGACCCAGTTCTTC. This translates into CASSFRGQETQFF.

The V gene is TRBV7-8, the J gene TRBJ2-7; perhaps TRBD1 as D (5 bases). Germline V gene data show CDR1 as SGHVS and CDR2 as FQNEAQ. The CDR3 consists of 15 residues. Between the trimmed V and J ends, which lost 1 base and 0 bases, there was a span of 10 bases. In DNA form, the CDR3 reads TGTGCCAGCAGCTTAGAGGCGACAGTCTCCTACGAGCAGTACTTC. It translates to CASSLEATVSYEQYF.

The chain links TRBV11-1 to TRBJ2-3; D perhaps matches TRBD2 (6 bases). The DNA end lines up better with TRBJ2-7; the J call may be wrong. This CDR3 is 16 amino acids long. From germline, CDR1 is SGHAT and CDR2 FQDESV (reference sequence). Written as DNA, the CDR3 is TGTGCCAGCCGTTCGACTGGGGGGTGGGCCACAAACACGCAGTACTTC. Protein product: CASRSTGGWATNTQYF.

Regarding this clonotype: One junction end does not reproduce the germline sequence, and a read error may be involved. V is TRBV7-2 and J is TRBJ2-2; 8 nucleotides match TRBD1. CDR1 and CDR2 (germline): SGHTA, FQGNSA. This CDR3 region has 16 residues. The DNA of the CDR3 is TGTGCCAGCAGCTCCGGGTCGACAGGGGTTACCGAGAAGCTGTATTTT. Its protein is CASSSGSTGVTEKLYF.

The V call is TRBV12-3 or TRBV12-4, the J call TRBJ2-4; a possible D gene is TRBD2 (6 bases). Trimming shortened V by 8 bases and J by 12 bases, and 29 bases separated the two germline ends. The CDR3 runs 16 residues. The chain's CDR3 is CASRTTGRGATDTQYF. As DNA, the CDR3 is TGTGCCAGCCGTACCACGGGGCGGGGCGCCACAGACACTCAGTACTTC.

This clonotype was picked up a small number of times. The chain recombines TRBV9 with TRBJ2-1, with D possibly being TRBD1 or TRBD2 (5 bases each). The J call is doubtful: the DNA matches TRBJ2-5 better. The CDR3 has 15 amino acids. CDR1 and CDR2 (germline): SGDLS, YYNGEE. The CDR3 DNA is TGTGCCAGCAGCGTAGCAGGACGGTGGGGGGAGACCCAGTACTTC. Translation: CASSVAGRWGETQYF.

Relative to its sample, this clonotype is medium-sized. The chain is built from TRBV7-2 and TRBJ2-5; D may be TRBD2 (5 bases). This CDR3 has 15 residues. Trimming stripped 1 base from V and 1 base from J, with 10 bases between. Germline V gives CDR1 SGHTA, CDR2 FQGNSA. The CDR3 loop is CASSLGGGFQETQYF. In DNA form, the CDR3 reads TGTGCCAGCAGCTTAGGCGGCGGGTTCCAAGAGACCCAGTACTTC.

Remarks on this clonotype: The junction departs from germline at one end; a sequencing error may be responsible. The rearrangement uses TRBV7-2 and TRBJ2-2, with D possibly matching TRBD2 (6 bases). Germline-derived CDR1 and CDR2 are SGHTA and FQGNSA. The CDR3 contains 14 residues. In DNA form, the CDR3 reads TGTGCCAGCGGAGGGTCCCTAACCACCGATGCGCTGTATTTT. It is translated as CASGGSLTTDALYF.

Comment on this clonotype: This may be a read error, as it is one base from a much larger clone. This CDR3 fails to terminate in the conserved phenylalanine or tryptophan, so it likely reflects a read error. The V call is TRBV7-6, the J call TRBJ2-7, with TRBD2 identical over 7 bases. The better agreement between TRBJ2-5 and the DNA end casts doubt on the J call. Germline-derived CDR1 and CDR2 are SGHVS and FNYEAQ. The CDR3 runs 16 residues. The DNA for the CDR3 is TGTGCCAGCAGCTTAGCGGGCGGGAGAATCCAAGAGACCCAGTACTTA. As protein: CASSLAGGRIQETQYL.

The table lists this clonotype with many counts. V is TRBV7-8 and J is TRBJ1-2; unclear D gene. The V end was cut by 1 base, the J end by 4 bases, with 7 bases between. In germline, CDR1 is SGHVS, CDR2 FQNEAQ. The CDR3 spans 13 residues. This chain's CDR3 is CASSLGVGYGYTF. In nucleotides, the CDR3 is TGTGCCAGCAGCTTAGGTGTCGGCTATGGCTACACCTTC.